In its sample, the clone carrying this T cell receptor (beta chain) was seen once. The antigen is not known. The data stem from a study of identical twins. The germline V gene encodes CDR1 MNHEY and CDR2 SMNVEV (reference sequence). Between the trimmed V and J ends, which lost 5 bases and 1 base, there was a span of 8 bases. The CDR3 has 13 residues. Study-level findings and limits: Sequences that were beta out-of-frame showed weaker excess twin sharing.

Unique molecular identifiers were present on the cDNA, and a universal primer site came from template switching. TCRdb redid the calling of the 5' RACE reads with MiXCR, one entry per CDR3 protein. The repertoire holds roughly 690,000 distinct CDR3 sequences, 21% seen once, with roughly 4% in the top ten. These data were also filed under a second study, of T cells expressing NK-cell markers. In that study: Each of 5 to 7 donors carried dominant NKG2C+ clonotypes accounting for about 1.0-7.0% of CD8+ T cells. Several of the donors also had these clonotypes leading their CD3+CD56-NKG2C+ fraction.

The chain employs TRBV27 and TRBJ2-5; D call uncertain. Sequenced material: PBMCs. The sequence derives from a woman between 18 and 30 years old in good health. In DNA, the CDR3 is TGTGCCAGCAGTCGTAACGTCCAAGAGACCCAGTACTTC. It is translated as CASSRNVQETQYF.